The TCR beta chain described here comes from a study of cytomegalovirus exposure and HLA in healthy donors. Findings and limits, study-wide: Sequencing artifact likely explains a cluster of highly shared sequence variants. An analysis done earlier found most TCR beta V segments productive about 87% or about 30% of the time. Most of the CMV-associated TCR beta chains (in a later analysis) appeared to be HLA-restricted.

With regard to this clone: Its antigen is as yet unknown.

Trimming removed 7 bases at V and 6 bases at J, with 23 bases between. Germline V gives CDR1 SGHRS, CDR2 YFSETQ. The CDR3 covers 15 residues. The PCR was carried out with 60 Vbeta primers and 13 Jbeta primers. The assay was immunoSEQ multiplex PCR, and TCRdb's table has in-frame clones only and misses some. The table includes 85,000 to 120,000 clones, around 68% detected once. This receptor was obtained from a human donor in good health. V usage is TRBV5-1 and J usage is TRBJ2-7, with D possibly matching TRBD1 (6 bases). Sequencing used PBMCs. The CDR3 spells CASLSGMGEGGEQYF. The CDR3 coding sequence is TGCGCCAGCTTGTCGGGGATGGGAGAAGGGGGCGAGCAGTACTTC.